This TCR beta chain was recorded in a study of shared clonotypes between healthy human individuals. About the research overall: Three plates each covered CD4 naive and memory; CD8 naive two, CD8 memory one.

TCRdb keeps only in-frame clones here, not all; method: immunoSEQ multiplex PCR. In the table there are some 2,500,000 clones, approximately 90% of which are singletons. Donors included only healthy HIV-negative adults lacking recent acute infections or vaccinations. The V end was cut by 5 bases, the J end by 0 bases, with 8 bases between. Germline lookup yields CDR1 SGHTA and CDR2 FQGNSA. CDR3 length: 14 residues. Comments on this clone: Other DNA sequences in this specimen translate into the identical CDR3.

Material: naive CD4+ T cells from PBMCs. Subset denoted: CD45RA+ positively selected. The sequence was obtained from a man younger than 35 in good health. Some clones in this sample may be carry-over from other donors' samples. The chain has TRBV7-2 and TRBJ2-1; unclear D gene. The CDR3 is CASSLLPSYNEQFF. The CDR3 nucleotides are TGTGCCAGCAGCCTACTCCCCTCCTACAATGAGCAGTTCTTC. Variable domain in full (rest from reference TRBV7-2 and TRBJ2-1): GAGVSQSPSNKVTEKGKDVELRCDPISGHTALYWYRQSLGQGLEFLIYFQGNSAPDKSGLPSDRFSAERTGGSVSTLTIQRTQQEDSAVYLCASSLLPSYNEQFFGPGTRLTVL.